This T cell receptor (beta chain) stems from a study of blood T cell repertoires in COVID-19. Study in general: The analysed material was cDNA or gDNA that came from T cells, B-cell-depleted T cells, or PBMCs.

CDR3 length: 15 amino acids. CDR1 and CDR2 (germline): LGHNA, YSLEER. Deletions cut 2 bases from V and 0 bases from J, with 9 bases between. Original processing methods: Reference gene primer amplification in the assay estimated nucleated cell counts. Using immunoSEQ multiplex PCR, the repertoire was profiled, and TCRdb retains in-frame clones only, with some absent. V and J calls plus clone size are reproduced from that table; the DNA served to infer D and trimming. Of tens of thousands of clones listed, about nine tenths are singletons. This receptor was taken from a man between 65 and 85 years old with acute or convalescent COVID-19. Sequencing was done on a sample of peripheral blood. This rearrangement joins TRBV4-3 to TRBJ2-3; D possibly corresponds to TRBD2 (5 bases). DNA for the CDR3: TGCGCCAGCAGCCAATGGACTGCTAGCACAGATACGCAGTATTTT. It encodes CASSQWTASTDTQYF.